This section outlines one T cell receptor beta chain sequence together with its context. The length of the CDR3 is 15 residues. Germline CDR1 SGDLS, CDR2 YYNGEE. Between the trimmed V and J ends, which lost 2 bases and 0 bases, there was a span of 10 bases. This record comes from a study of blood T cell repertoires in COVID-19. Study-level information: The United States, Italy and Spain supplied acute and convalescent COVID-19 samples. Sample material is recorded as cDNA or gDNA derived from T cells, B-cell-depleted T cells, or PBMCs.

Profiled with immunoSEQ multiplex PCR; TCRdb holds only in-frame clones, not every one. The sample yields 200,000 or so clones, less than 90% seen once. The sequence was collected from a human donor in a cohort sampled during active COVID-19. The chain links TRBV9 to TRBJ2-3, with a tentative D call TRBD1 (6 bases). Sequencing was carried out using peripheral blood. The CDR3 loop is CASSVSGHSTDTQYF. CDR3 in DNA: TGTGCCAGCAGCGTGTCGGGACATAGCACAGATACGCAGTATTTT.